These T cell receptor beta chains were read from a single sample in a study of T cells after yellow fever vaccination. TCRdb processed the 5' RACE reads anew with MiXCR; each CDR3 protein has one entry. The profile covers roughly 110,000 distinct CDR3 sequences, with approximately 8.4% appearing a single time and roughly 27% taken by the ten largest. The sample here was CD8+ T cells sorted from PBMCs, taken 45 days after the yellow fever booster vaccination. These receptors came from a young man who received the YFV17D yellow fever vaccine. CDR3s include the opening cysteine and the closing phenylalanine or tryptophan. The D gene is left open where the match is weak. Clone size appears in some rows only: once, few, many, or a class for an expanded clone.

d_call	j_call	v_call	clone_size	cdr3_nt	cdr3_aa
TRBD2	TRBJ2-1	TRBV4-1	many	TGCGCCAGCAGCCAGGGAGGGACTAGCTCCACTGAGCAGTTCTTC	CASSQGGTSSTEQFF
.	TRBJ1-2	TRBV20-1	few	TGCAGTGCTAGACCACGAAGCGATGGCTACACCTTC	CSARPRSDGYTF
.	TRBJ2-3	TRBV11-2	many	TGTGCCAGCCGAGGGACAGATACGCAGTATTTT	CASRGTDTQYF
TRBD1	TRBJ2-7	TRBV3-1	many	TGTGCCAGCAGCCCCGGGACAGGAGGTTACTACGAGCAGTACTTC	CASSPGTGGYYEQYF
TRBD1	TRBJ1-5	TRBV7-9	many	TGTGCCAGCACGCATGGGACAGGGCAGAATCAGCCCCAGCATTTT	CASTHGTGQNQPQHF
.	TRBJ2-1	TRBV6-1	many	TGTGCCAGCAGCCGACACAAGGCAACCTACAATGAGCAGTTCTTC	CASSRHKATYNEQFF
TRBD2	TRBJ2-3	TRBV6-5	many	TGTGCCAGCAGTACGGGGGGAGGCGAAACAGATACGCAGTATTTT	CASSTGGGETDTQYF
.	TRBJ1-1	TRBV5-5	few	TGTGCCAGCAGCTTGGAACAGAACACTGAAGCTTTCTTT	CASSLEQNTEAFF
TRBD1	TRBJ2-7	TRBV12-3/TRBV12-4	.	TGTGCCAGCAGGGACAGGAGGTTCTACGAGCAGTACTTC	CASRDRRFYEQYF
.	TRBJ2-1	TRBV27	many	TGTGCCAGCAGTTTAACTGGAGGCTCCTACAATGAGCAGTTCTTC	CASSLTGGSYNEQFF
.	TRBJ1-2	TRBV29-1	.	TGCAGCGTTGTTGGGTCGACGGACAATGGCTACACCTTC	CSVVGSTDNGYTF
.	TRBJ1-1	TRBV12-3/TRBV12-4	many	TGTGCCAGCAGTATGAACACTGAAGCTTTCTTT	CASSMNTEAFF
TRBD1	TRBJ1-6	TRBV7-8	many	TGTGCCAGCAGCATAGATCCGGGACAGGTTAATTCACCCCTCCACTTT	CASSIDPGQVNSPLHF
.	TRBJ2-1	TRBV9	.	TGTGCCAGCAGCTCCTTGACTAGTCAACGGGGATACAATGAGCAGTTCTTC	CASSSLTSQRGYNEQFF
.	TRBJ1-4	TRBV27	.	TGTGCCAGCAGACGGAGAGGGTGGGATGAAAAACTGTTTTTT	CASRRRGWDEKLFF
.	TRBJ1-5	TRBV27	many	TGTGCCAGCAGTTTTCTAGGGACGGGCAATCAGCCCCAGCATTTT	CASSFLGTGNQPQHF
.	TRBJ2-7	TRBV7-9	many	TGTGCCAGCAGCTTAGGTGCCGGTAATGGGCAGTACTTC	CASSLGAGNGQYF
.	TRBJ2-7	TRBV19	.	TGTGCCAGTAGTTGTATGACCTCCTACGAGCAGTACTTC	CASSCMTSYEQYF
.	TRBJ2-7	TRBV6-5	many	TGTGCCAGCAGTTACGACGGTAACTACGAGCAGTACTTC	CASSYDGNYEQYF
.	TRBJ2-1	TRBV11-2	.	TGTGCCAGCAGCCTTCCGAGATGGGTCTCGGGAAGTGTCGACAATGAGCAGTTCTTC	CASSLPRWVSGSVDNEQFF
TRBD1	TRBJ2-1	TRBV5-1	many	TGCGCCAGCAGCTTCTACCGGACAGGAGCCTACAATGAGCAGTTCTTC	CASSFYRTGAYNEQFF
.	TRBJ2-1	TRBV7-6	many	TGTGCCAGCAGCCCTACAGTTACCTACAATGAGCAGTTCTTC	CASSPTVTYNEQFF
.	TRBJ2-2	TRBV12-3/TRBV12-4	few	TGTGCCAGCAGTTTTAGGCTGTCGGTCGGGGAGCTGTTTTTT	CASSFRLSVGELFF
TRBD2	TRBJ2-7	TRBV20-1	many	TGCAGTGCTAGAGATGGGACTAGCGGACGCTACGAGCAGTACTTC	CSARDGTSGRYEQYF
.	TRBJ2-1	TRBV28	few	TGTGCCAGCAAACCCGAGGGGTCTGGCTACTTCAATGAGCAGTTCTTC	CASKPEGSGYFNEQFF
.	TRBJ2-3	TRBV4-2	.	TGCGCCAGCAGCCAAGTGTTGGGGCTACTCGGCACAGATACGCAGTATTTT	CASSQVLGLLGTDTQYF
.	TRBJ1-5	TRBV23-1	.	TGCGCCACCCGGACCCAGCCCCAGCATTTT	CATRTQPQHF
TRBD2	TRBJ2-5	TRBV4-3	many	TGCGCCAGCAGCCAAGGGACTAGCGGCCAAGAGACCCAGTACTTC	CASSQGTSGQETQYF
.	TRBJ2-1	TRBV19	.	TGTGCCAGTAGTCCCGTATGGGGCTCCTACAATGAGCAGTTCTTC	CASSPVWGSYNEQFF
.	TRBJ2-2	TRBV7-9	.	TGTGCCAGCAGCCCTACTGGGCCAGCGAACACCGGGGAGCTGTTTTTT	CASSPTGPANTGELFF
TRBD2	TRBJ2-1	TRBV27	many	TGTGCCAGCAGTTGGGACTATTACAATGAGCAGTTCTTC	CASSWDYYNEQFF
TRBD2	TRBJ2-1	TRBV7-9	many	TGTGCCAGCAGCCCCTTCCTGATAGCGGGAGGATATAATGAGCAGTTCTTC	CASSPFLIAGGYNEQFF
.	TRBJ2-7	TRBV10-1	many	TGCGCCAGCATCCTTGGACTGGAGGAGCAGTACTTC	CASILGLEEQYF
.	TRBJ2-1	TRBV29-1	many	TGCAGCGCAATATCGTTACATGAGCAGTTCTTC	CSAISLHEQFF
.	TRBJ2-7	TRBV7-9	few	TGTGCCAGCAGCTTCCTTTCCGGTGAGCAGTACTTC	CASSFLSGEQYF
.	TRBJ2-1	TRBV18	few	TGTGCCAGCTCACCCCTAATTAGCGCCTCCTACAATGAGCAGTTCTTC	CASSPLISASYNEQFF
.	TRBJ1-1	TRBV7-9	.	TGTGCCAGCAGTTTCCACCCATCCAGAATTGAAGCTTTCTTT	CASSFHPSRIEAFF
.	TRBJ1-4	TRBV5-1	few	TGCGCCAGCAGCCCAGGGACATCCCATGAAAAACTGTTTTTT	CASSPGTSHEKLFF
TRBD1	TRBJ1-1	TRBV12-3/TRBV12-4	few	TGTGCCAGCAGACCCCAGGGGGCCGTAAACACTGAAGCTTTCTTT	CASRPQGAVNTEAFF
.	TRBJ2-2	TRBV4-1	.	TGCGCCAGCAGCCAAGAGAACACAGGGTGGGGCACCGGGGAGCTGTTTTTT	CASSQENTGWGTGELFF
.	TRBJ2-2	TRBV20-1	many	TGCAGTGCTATCGAGGGGGAGACCGGGGAGCTGTTTTTT	CSAIEGETGELFF
TRBD2	TRBJ2-7	TRBV5-6	many	TGTGCCAGCTCTCCGGAGGTAGCGGGAGGCGGATACGAGCAGTACTTC	CASSPEVAGGGYEQYF
TRBD1	TRBJ2-5	TRBV5-1	many	TGCGCCAGCAGCTTGCGACAAGGGGGCGTCGGGGAGACCCAGTACTTC	CASSLRQGGVGETQYF
.	TRBJ1-5	TRBV20-1	many	TGCAGTGCTAGAGGACCGACAGATAGCAATCAGCCCCAGCATTTT	CSARGPTDSNQPQHF
TRBD2	TRBJ2-7	TRBV11-1	few	TGTGCCAGCAGCTCGTTCCCCTCACGAACTGGACTAGCGGGAGAAGGCGAGCAGTACTTC	CASSSFPSRTGLAGEGEQYF
TRBD2	TRBJ2-7	TRBV4-2	many	TGTGCCAGCAGCCTAAATTCCGGACTAGCGGGTTCCTACGAGCAGTACTTC	CASSLNSGLAGSYEQYF
.	TRBJ1-1	TRBV6-1	many	TGTGCCAGCACCCATGGGGGGGGCACTGAAGCTTTCTTT	CASTHGGGTEAFF
TRBD2	TRBJ2-7	TRBV11-2	many	TGTGCCAGCAGTACCGCGGGAGGGCGCTACGAGCAGTACTTC	CASSTAGGRYEQYF
.	TRBJ2-2	TRBV10-3	many	TGTGCCATCAGAGGGGCTACAGGCGACACCGGGGAGCTGTTTTTT	CAIRGATGDTGELFF
.	TRBJ2-7	TRBV7-9	.	TGTGCCAGCAGCTTAGGAGGGTTTAACGAGCAGTACTTC	CASSLGGFNEQYF
.	TRBJ2-1	TRBV20-1	.	TGCAGTGCTAGGTTTCCAGGGGCTACACGATTATATGAGCAGTTCTTC	CSARFPGATRLYEQFF
.	TRBJ2-2	TRBV6-5	.	TGTGCCAGCAGTTTCGGGTTAGGGGGGGCGCCGGGCGGGGAGCTGTTTTTT	CASSFGLGGAPGGELFF
TRBD1	TRBJ1-3	TRBV5-4	.	TGTGCCTTCCGGGACAGGGTAGGAAACACCATATATTTT	CAFRDRVGNTIYF
TRBD2	TRBJ2-3	TRBV7-9	many	TGTGCCAGCAGCCCCAGGGTTCGGGAGGAGACAGATACGCAGTATTTT	CASSPRVREETDTQYF
.	TRBJ1-4	TRBV15	many	TGTGCCACCAGCAGAGTGGGGATGGCTAATGAAAAACTGTTTTTT	CATSRVGMANEKLFF
.	TRBJ2-7	TRBV2	few	TGTGCCAGCAGTGGGTCAGCCAGCTCCTACGAGCAGTACTTC	CASSGSASSYEQYF
TRBD2	TRBJ2-1	TRBV7-9	many	TGTGCCAGCAGCGAACTAGCGGGAGAACGCAATGAGCAGTTCTTC	CASSELAGERNEQFF